This T cell receptor beta chain derives from a study of blood T cell repertoires in COVID-19. V was pared by 1 base and J by 3 bases, with 13 bases between. Per germline, CDR1 SQVTM and CDR2 ANQGSEA. This CDR3 is 14 amino acids long. Per the original data handling: Counts of nucleated cells, estimated from reference gene primer amplification, were obtained. Sequencing used immunoSEQ multiplex PCR; TCRdb keeps in-frame clones, though not all of them. That table furnishes V, J and clone size, whereas the DNA furnished D and trimming. This sample has about 300,000 clones; 90% occur once, and the top ten carry around 4.5%.

The chain recombines TRBV29-1 with TRBJ2-7, with D maybe TRBD2 (7 bases). The sequence derives from a woman younger than 30 with acute COVID-19. The specimen sequenced was PBMCs or T cells enriched from blood (not recorded which). CDR3 region: CSVEGRGGDYEQYF. CDR3 nucleotide sequence: TGCAGCGTTGAAGGTCGAGGGGGGGACTACGAGCAGTACTTC.